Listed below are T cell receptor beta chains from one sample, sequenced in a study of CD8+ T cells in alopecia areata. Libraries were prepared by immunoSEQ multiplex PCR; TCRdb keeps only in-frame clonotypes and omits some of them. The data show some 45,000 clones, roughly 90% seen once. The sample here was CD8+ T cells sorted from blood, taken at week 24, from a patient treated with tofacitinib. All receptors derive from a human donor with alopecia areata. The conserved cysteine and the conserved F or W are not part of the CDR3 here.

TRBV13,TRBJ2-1,ASSFQTSSYNEQF
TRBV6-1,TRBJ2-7,ASSERESISDEQY
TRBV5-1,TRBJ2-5,ASSLWQQETQY
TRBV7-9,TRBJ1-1,ASSFEVDTEAF
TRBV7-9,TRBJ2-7,ASSTETRGAGEQY
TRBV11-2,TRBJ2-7,ASSLEGASYEQY
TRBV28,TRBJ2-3,ASSLSSSTDTQY
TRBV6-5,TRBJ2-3,ASSYSGGLVDTQY
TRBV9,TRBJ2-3,ASSEGGRRLVGDTQY
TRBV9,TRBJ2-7,ASSVGIAGTYEQY
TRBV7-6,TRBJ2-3,ASSFGGTDTQY
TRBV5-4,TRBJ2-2,ATLGLNGELF
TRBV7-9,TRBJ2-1,ASSLVTDSYNEQF
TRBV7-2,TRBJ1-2,ASSPAPPGQLPYGYT
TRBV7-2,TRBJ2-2,ASSLEAYTGELF
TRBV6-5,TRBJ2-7,ASSITGDRSYEQY
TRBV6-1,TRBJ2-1,ASSDILSSYNEQF
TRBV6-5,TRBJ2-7,ASRQGYEQY
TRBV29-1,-,SAGTPQTYEQY
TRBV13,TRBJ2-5,ASSSLTDQETQY
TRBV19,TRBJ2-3,ASSPPGLAADTQY
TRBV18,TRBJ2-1,ASSIGTADEQF
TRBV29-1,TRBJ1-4,SVEPTDSNEKLF
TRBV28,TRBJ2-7,ASSPRGGSYEQY
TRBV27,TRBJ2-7,ASSPVGARGQY
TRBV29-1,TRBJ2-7,SVEPRTGGYEQY
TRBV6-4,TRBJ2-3,ASSVRDRTDTQY
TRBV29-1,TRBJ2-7,SAGTGTYEQY
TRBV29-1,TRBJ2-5,SVDLVEGLETQY
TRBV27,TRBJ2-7,ASSYAGTGGYEQY
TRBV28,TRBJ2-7,ASWSGEGSSYEQY
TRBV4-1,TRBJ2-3,ASSQGLEVREAQY
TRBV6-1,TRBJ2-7,ASSEAPGGGYEQY
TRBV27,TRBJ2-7,ASSLPGTNYEQY
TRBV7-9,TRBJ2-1,ASTHLDLF
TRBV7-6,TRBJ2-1,ASSLQGVGVDNEQF